The table lists the clone carrying this T cell receptor beta chain with many counts. What it recognizes is unknown. TCRdb processed the 5' RACE reads anew with MiXCR; each CDR3 protein has one entry. The table has 150,000 or so distinct CDR3 sequences, roughly 3.2% seen once. Trimming removed 4 bases at V and 0 bases at J, with 13 bases between. CDR1 is SGHRS, CDR2 YFSETQ, per germline. The CDR3 runs to 15 residues. The source of the sample is a study of identical twins. Whole-study findings and limits: Twins' excess sharing was less marked for out-of-frame beta sequences.

The source of this sequence is a man aged 18 to 30 in good health. The chain combines TRBV5-1 with TRBJ1-2, with D perhaps matching TRBD1 (6 bases). Sequenced: memory T cells sorted from blood. CDR3 sequence reads: CASSPGTTANYGYTF. CDR3 in DNA: TGCGCCAGCAGCCCAGGGACAACAGCTAACTATGGCTACACCTTC.